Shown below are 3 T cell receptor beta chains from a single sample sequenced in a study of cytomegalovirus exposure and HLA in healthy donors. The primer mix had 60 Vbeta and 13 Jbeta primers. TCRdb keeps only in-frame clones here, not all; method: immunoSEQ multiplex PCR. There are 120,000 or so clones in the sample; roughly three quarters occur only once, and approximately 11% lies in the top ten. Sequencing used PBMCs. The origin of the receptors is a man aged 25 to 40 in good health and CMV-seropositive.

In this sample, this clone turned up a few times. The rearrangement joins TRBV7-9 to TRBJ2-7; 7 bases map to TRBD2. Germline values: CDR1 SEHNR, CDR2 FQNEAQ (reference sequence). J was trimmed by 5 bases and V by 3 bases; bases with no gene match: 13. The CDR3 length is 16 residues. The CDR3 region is CASSFSGAGELDEQYF. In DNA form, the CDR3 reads TGTGCCAGCAGCTTTAGTGGTGCGGGAGAGCTGGACGAGCAGTACTTC.

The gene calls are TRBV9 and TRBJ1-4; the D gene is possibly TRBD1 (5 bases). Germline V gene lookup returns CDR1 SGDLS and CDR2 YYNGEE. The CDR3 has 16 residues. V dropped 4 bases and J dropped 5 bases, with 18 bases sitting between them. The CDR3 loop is CASSPRQGGLNEKLFF. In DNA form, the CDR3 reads TGTGCCAGCAGCCCGCGGCAGGGAGGCTTAAATGAAAAACTGTTTTTT.

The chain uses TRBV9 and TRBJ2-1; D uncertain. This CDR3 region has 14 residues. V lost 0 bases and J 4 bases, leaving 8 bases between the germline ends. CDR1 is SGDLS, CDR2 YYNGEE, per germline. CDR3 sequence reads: CASSVANRYNEQFF. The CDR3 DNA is TGTGCCAGCAGCGTAGCTAACCGTTACAATGAGCAGTTCTTC. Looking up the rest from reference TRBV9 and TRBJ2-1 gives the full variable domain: DSGVTQTPKHLITATGQRVTLRCSPRSGDLSVYWYQQSLDQGLQFLIQYYNGEERAKGNILERFSAQQFPDLHSELNLSSLELGDSALYFCASSVANRYNEQFFGPGTRLTVL.